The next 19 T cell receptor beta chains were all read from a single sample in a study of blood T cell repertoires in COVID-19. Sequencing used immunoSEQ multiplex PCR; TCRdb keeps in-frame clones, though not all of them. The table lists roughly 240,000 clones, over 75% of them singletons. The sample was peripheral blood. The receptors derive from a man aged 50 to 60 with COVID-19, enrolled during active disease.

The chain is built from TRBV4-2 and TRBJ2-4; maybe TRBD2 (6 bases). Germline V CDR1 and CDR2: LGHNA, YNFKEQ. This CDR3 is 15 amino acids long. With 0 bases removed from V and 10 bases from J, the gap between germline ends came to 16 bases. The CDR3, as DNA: TGTGCCAGCAGCCAAGATCTTCCCGGGGGAGGAATTCAGTACTTC. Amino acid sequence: CASSQDLPGGGIQYF.

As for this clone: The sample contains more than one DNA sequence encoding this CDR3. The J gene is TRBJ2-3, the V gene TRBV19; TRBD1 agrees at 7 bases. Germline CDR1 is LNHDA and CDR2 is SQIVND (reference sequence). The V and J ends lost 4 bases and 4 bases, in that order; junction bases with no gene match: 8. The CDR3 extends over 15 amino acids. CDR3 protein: CASSRRQGAPDTQYF. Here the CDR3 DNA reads TGTGCCAGTAGTAGACGACAGGGAGCCCCAGATACGCAGTATTTT.

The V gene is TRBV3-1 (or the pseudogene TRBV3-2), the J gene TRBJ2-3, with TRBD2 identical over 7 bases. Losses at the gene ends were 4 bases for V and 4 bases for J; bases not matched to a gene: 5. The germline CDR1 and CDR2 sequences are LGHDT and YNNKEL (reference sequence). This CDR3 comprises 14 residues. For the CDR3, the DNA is TGTGCCAGCAGCCGCCGGACTAGTTCAGATACGCAGTATTTT. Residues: CASSRRTSSDTQYF.

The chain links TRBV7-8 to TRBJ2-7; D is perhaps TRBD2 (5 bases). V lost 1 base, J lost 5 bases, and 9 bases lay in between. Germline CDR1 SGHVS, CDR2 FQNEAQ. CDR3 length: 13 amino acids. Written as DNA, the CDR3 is TGTGCCAGCAGCTTAGGCTCGGGGAACGAGCAGTACTTC. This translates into CASSLGSGNEQYF.

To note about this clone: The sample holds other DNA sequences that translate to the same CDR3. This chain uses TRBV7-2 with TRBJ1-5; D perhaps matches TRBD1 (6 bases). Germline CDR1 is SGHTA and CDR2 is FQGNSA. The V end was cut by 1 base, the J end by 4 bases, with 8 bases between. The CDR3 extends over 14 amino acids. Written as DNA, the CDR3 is TGTGCCAGCAGCTTAGTACAGGGAAATCAGCCCCAGCATTTT. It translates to CASSLVQGNQPQHF.

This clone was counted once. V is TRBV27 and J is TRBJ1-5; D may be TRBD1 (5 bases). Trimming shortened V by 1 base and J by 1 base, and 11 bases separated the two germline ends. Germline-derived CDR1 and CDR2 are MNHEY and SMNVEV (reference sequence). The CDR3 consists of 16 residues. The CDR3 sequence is CASSLLGGDSNQPQHF. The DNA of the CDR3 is TGTGCCAGCAGTTTATTAGGAGGGGACAGCAATCAGCCCCAGCATTTT.

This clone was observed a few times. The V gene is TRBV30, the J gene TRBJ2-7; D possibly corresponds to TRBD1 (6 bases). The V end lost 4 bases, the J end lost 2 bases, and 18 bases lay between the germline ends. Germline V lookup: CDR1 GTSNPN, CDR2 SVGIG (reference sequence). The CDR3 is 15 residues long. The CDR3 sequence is CAWISTQTGTYEQYF. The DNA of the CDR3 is TGTGCCTGGATCTCCACCCAGACAGGAACCTACGAGCAGTACTTC.

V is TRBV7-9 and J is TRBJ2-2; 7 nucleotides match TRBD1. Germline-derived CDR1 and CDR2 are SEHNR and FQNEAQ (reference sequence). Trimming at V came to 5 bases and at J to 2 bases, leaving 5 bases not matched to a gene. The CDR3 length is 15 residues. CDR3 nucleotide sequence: TGTGCCAGCAGCCGCCGGGACAGCAACACCGGGGAGCTGTTTTTT. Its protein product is CASSRRDSNTGELFF.

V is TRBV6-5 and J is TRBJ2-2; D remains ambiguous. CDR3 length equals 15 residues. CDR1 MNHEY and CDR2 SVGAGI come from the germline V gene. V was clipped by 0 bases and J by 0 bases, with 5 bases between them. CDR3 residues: CASSYSRSNTGELFF. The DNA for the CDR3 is TGTGCCAGCAGTTACTCCAGATCGAACACCGGGGAGCTGTTTTTT.

The CDR3 spells CASSPVDREDEQFF. The CDR3 DNA reads TGTGCCAGCAGCCCCGTCGACAGGGAAGATGAGCAGTTCTTC. The chain carries TRBV6-5 and TRBJ2-1; 7 nucleotides agree with TRBD1. This CDR3 contains 14 residues. The V segment lost 6 bases and the J segment 8 bases; nucleotides outside the gene matches: 10. Germline loops: CDR1 MNHEY, CDR2 SVGAGI.

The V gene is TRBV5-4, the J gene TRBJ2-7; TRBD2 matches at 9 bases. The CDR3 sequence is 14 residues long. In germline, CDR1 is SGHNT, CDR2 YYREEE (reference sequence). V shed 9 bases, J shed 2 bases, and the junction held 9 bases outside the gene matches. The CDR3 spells CATKTSGPPYEQYF. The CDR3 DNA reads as TGTGCCACCAAGACTAGCGGACCTCCCTACGAGCAGTACTTC.

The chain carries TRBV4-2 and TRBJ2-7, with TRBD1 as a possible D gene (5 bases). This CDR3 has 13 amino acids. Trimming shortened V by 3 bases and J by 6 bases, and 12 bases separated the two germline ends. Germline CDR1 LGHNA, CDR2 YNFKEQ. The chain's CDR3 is CASSHGQSSEQYF. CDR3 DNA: TGTGCCAGCAGCCATGGACAATCAAGCGAGCAGTACTTC.

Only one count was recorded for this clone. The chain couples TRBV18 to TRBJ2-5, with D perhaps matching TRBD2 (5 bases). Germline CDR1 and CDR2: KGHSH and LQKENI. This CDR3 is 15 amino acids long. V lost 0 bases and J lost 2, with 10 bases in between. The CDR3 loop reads CASSPPMGRQETQYF. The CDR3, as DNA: TGTGCCAGCTCACCACCGATGGGGAGACAAGAGACCCAGTACTTC. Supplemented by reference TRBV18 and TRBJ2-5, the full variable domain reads NAGVMQNPRHLVRRRGQEARLRCSPMKGHSHVYWYRQLPEEGLKFMVYLQKENIIDESGMPKERFSAEFPKEGPSILRIQQVVRGDSAAYFCASSPPMGRQETQYFGPGTRLLVL.

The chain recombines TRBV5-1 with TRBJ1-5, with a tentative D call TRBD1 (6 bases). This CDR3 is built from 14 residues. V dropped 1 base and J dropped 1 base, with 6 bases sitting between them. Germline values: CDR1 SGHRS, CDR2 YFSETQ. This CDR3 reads CASSLTGSNQPQHF. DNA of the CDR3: TGCGCCAGCAGCTTGACAGGGAGCAATCAGCCCCAGCATTTT.

The CDR3 spells CASSRSPGLHNTGELFF. The DNA for the CDR3 is TGTGCCAGCAGCCGCAGCCCGGGACTCCATAACACCGGGGAGCTGTTTTTT. The V gene is TRBV7-2, the J gene TRBJ2-2; maybe TRBD2 (6 bases). Trimming stripped 5 bases from V and 2 bases from J, with 18 bases between. CDR3 length equals 17 residues. The germline V gene has CDR1 SGHTA and CDR2 FQGNSA.

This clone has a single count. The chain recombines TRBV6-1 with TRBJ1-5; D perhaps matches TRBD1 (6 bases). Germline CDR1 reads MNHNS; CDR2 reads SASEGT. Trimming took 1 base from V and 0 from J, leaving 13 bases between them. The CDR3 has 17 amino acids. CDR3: CASSEGTWTDSNQPQHF. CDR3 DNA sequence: TGTGCCAGCAGTGAAGGGACCTGGACAGATAGCAATCAGCCCCAGCATTTT.

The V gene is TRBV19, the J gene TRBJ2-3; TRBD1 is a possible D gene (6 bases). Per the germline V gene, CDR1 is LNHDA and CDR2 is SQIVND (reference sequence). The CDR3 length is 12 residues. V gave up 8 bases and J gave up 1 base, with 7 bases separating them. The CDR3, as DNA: TGTGCCAGTGGGGGCGGCACAGATACGCAGTATTTT. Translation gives CASGGGTDTQYF.

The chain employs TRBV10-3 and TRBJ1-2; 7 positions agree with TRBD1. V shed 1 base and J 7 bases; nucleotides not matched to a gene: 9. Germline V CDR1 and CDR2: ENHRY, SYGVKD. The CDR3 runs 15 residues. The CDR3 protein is CAISELGTESFGYTF. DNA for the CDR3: TGTGCCATCAGTGAGTTGGGGACAGAGAGCTTTGGCTACACCTTC.

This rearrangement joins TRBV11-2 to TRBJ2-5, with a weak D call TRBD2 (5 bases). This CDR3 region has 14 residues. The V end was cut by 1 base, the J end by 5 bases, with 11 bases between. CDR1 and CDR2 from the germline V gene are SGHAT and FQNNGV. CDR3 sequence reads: CASSLGSGLETQYF. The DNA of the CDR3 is TGTGCCAGCAGCTTAGGTTCGGGGTTGGAGACCCAGTACTTC.